This passage covers 21 T cell receptor beta chains from one sample sequenced in a study of blood T cell repertoires in COVID-19. Repertoires were generated with immunoSEQ multiplex PCR, while TCRdb's copy carries only in-frame clones and drops some. The sample includes about 190,000 clones, around four fifths of them seen just once. Material: peripheral blood. These receptors all come from a woman over 75 with active or convalescent COVID-19.

The chain carries TRBV14 and TRBJ1-2; 10 bases match TRBD1. This CDR3 contains 17 residues. Germline V gives CDR1 SGHDN, CDR2 FVKESK. V was clipped by 3 bases and J by 3 bases; unmatched bases: 10. CDR3: CASSHLQTGGWDYGYTF. The CDR3 nucleotides read TGTGCCAGCAGCCACCTTCAGACAGGGGGCTGGGACTATGGCTACACCTTC.

V usage is TRBV29-1 and J usage is TRBJ1-1, with D possibly being TRBD1 (5 bases). V lost 7 bases to trimming and J lost 4 bases, with 16 bases between them. The CDR3 runs 13 residues. Germline CDR1 is SQVTM and CDR2 is ANQGSEA. CDR3 region: CSAKGYLGTEAFF. The CDR3 coding sequence is TGCAGCGCCAAGGGGTACCTGGGCACTGAAGCTTTCTTT.

The chain links TRBV30 to TRBJ2-7, with D possibly TRBD2 on 6 matching bases. Germline V gene sequence: CDR1 GTSNPN, CDR2 SVGIG (reference sequence). This CDR3 is 14 amino acids long. Trimming took off 2 bases at V and 2 bases at J, with 13 bases between the two ends. This CDR3 is CAWSIRRAPYEQYF. CDR3 bases: TGTGCCTGGAGTATAAGGAGGGCTCCCTACGAGCAGTACTTC.

The chain links TRBV7-9 to TRBJ2-7; TRBD2 agrees at 7 bases. J was trimmed by 7 bases and V by 7 bases; bases with no gene match: 4. This CDR3 is 11 amino acids long. In germline, CDR1 is SEHNR, CDR2 FQNEAQ (reference sequence). CDR3 in DNA: TGTGCCAGCACCCTCGGGGGGGAGCAGTACTTC. Protein: CASTLGGEQYF.

The gene calls are TRBV15 and TRBJ2-7, with D unclear. The CDR3 runs to 12 residues. In germline, CDR1 is LNHNV, CDR2 YYDKDF (reference sequence). Trimming left V 0 bases short and J 9 bases short, with 9 bases between. DNA for the CDR3: TGTGCCACCAGCAGAGATAGCAGAATGCAGTACTTC. Its protein is CATSRDSRMQYF.

This clone was seen a handful of times. V gene TRBV7-6 combines with J gene TRBJ2-7, with 7 bases aligning to TRBD1. This CDR3 is 15 amino acids long. The V segment lost 1 base and the J segment 6 bases; nucleotides outside the gene matches: 9. The germline V gene encodes CDR1 SGHVS and CDR2 FNYEAQ. As DNA, the CDR3 is TGTGCCAGCAGCTTAGGACAGGGTGAATCGGGCGAGCAGTACTTC. Translated: CASSLGQGESGEQYF. Full variable domain (missing parts from reference TRBV7-6 and TRBJ2-7): GAGVSQSPRYKVTKRGQDVALRCDPISGHVSLYWYRQALGQGPEFLTYFNYEAQQDKSGLPNDRFSAERPEGSISTLTIQRTEQRDSAMYRCASSLGQGESGEQYFGPGTRLTVT.

The chain couples TRBV11-2 to TRBJ2-5; 7 bases fit TRBD1. The CDR3 covers 14 residues. Looked up from germline, CDR1 is SGHAT and CDR2 is FQNNGV. The ends lost 6 bases at V and 5 bases at J; junction bases unmatched: 9. Written as DNA, the CDR3 is TGTGCCAGCAGTCCACAGGGGTACGGGGAGACCCAGTACTTC. It is translated as CASSPQGYGETQYF.

The chain has TRBV9 and TRBJ1-3; 7 bases match TRBD1. After removal of 4 bases from V and 0 bases from J, the junction contained 4 bases not matched to a gene. Germline V lookup: CDR1 SGDLS, CDR2 YYNGEE. The CDR3 is made up of 15 amino acids. CDR3 region: CASSRHRGSGNTIYF. CDR3 sequence (DNA): TGTGCCAGCAGCAGACACAGGGGCTCTGGAAACACCATATATTTT.

The chain links TRBV7-9 to TRBJ1-5; D might be TRBD1 (5 bases). Trimming stripped 4 bases from V and 9 bases from J, with 25 bases between. CDR3 size: 17 residues. Germline V gene sequence: CDR1 SEHNR, CDR2 FQNEAQ (reference sequence). CDR3: CASSSQDSSANAGPQHF. Here the CDR3 DNA reads TGTGCCAGCAGCTCCCAAGACAGTTCTGCTAATGCCGGGCCCCAGCATTTT.

The J gene is TRBJ1-5, the V gene TRBV4-2; D unclear. Germline-derived CDR1 and CDR2 are LGHNA and YNFKEQ. The CDR3 sequence is 15 residues long. Trimming removed 4 bases at V and 0 bases at J, with 10 bases between. This CDR3 reads CASSPRAGSNQPQHF. The CDR3 nucleotides are TGTGCCAGCAGCCCTCGGGCGGGTAGCAATCAGCCCCAGCATTTT.

This clone has more than one count but fewer than ten. The rearrangement links TRBV5-6 to TRBJ2-1; D is possibly TRBD1 (6 bases). Between the trimmed V and J ends, which lost 4 bases and 10 bases, there was a span of 12 bases. The CDR3 totals 12 residues. Germline-derived CDR1 and CDR2 are SGHDT and YYEEEE. The CDR3 nucleotides are TGTGCCAGCAGCGTCGGGACACCCGAGCAGTTCTTC. Protein: CASSVGTPEQFF.

This sequence joins TRBV19 and TRBJ1-6, with 10 bases fitting TRBD1. Losses at the gene ends were 7 bases for V and 4 bases for J; bases not matched to a gene: 4. This CDR3 is 15 amino acids long. Germline assignment: CDR1 LNHDA and CDR2 SQIVND (reference sequence). In DNA, the CDR3 is TGTGCCAGTACCAGGGGACAGGGGTATAATTCACCCCTCCACTTT. Protein: CASTRGQGYNSPLHF.

The chain couples TRBV5-6 to TRBJ1-1; D is uncertain. Looked up from germline, CDR1 is SGHDT and CDR2 is YYEEEE. The V end lost 4 bases, the J end lost 8 bases, and 12 bases lay between the germline ends. The CDR3 is made up of 12 amino acids. The CDR3 nucleotides read TGTGCCAGCAGCCTTACAACAGCAGAAGCTTTCTTT. This translates into CASSLTTAEAFF.

The chain has TRBV19 and TRBJ2-1; 7 bases are a match to TRBD1. After removal of 5 bases from V and 6 bases from J, the junction contained 4 bases not matched to a gene. CDR1 and CDR2 (germline): LNHDA, SQIVND (reference sequence). CDR3 length: 13 amino acids. Here the CDR3 reads CASSLDRPNEQFF. CDR3 coding DNA: TGTGCCAGTAGTTTGGACAGGCCCAATGAGCAGTTCTTC.

The chain is built from TRBV28 and TRBJ2-7; TRBD1 matches 9 bases. Trimming took 9 bases from V and 6 from J; bases not matched to a gene: 9. The CDR3 spans 13 residues. The germline V gene has CDR1 MDHEN and CDR2 SYDVKM. The CDR3 is CASMDRGYGEQYF. In DNA, the CDR3 is TGTGCCAGTATGGACAGGGGATATGGCGAGCAGTACTTC.

CDR3 loop: CASSLLPGRNNQPQHF. In DNA, the CDR3 is TGTGCCAGCAGTTTATTGCCAGGTAGAAACAATCAGCCCCAGCATTTT. The V call is TRBV28, the J call TRBJ1-5; no clear D. The V and J ends lost 1 base and 3 bases respectively, with 13 bases between them. CDR3 size: 16 residues. CDR1 is MDHEN and CDR2 is SYDVKM in the germline V gene.

The rearrangement uses TRBV2 and TRBJ1-5, with D tentatively TRBD1 (5 bases). The germline V gene has CDR1 SNHLY and CDR2 FYNNEI. Trimming cost V 4 bases and J 9 bases, with 7 bases left between them. This CDR3 spans 11 amino acids. The CDR3 here is CASSAQGPQHF. In nucleotides, the CDR3 is TGTGCCAGCAGTGCCCAGGGGCCCCAGCATTTT.

This clone was counted only a few times. The chain carries TRBV4-1 and TRBJ2-7, with 8 bases matching TRBD2. V was clipped by 0 bases and J by 2 bases; unmatched bases: 6. This CDR3 is built from 16 residues. Germline V gene data show CDR1 as MGHRA and CDR2 as YSYEKL. In nucleotides, the CDR3 is TGCGCCAGCAGCCAAGACCCAGCGGGGGAAACCTACGAGCAGTACTTC. Translated, it gives CASSQDPAGETYEQYF.

This clone has more than one count but fewer than ten. V usage is TRBV7-9 and J usage is TRBJ2-5, with 7 positions matching TRBD2. Germline CDR1 is SEHNR and CDR2 is FQNEAQ (reference sequence). The trim removed 8 bases at V and 2 bases at J, leaving 14 bases unmatched. This CDR3 spans 16 amino acids. CDR3: CASGSVAGETQETQYF. The CDR3 coding sequence is TGTGCCAGCGGCTCCGTCGCGGGGGAGACTCAAGAGACCCAGTACTTC.

The chain links TRBV5-1 to TRBJ1-1; TRBD1 matches 7 bases. The CDR3 totals 17 residues. The V gene end was trimmed by 3 bases and the J gene end by 0 bases; junction bases not matched to a gene: 11. Germline V CDR1 and CDR2: SGHRS, YFSETQ. As DNA, the CDR3 is TGCGCCAGCAGCTGGGACAGTCAAACAACATTGAACACTGAAGCTTTCTTT. Translating gives CASSWDSQTTLNTEAFF.

The chain carries TRBV28 and TRBJ2-3; the match to TRBD2 covers 16 bases. The CDR3 is made up of 21 amino acids. Germline V gene sequence: CDR1 MDHEN, CDR2 SYDVKM. V lost 4 bases, J lost 5 bases, and 18 bases stayed unmatched. The CDR3 reads CASSSPRGTSGGAIRRDTQYF. Written as DNA, the CDR3 is TGTGCCAGCAGTTCCCCCCGAGGGACTAGCGGGGGGGCGATTCGGCGAGATACGCAGTATTTT.